Presented here are 32 T cell receptor beta chains from one specimen sequenced in a study of blood T cell repertoires in COVID-19. Data came from immunoSEQ multiplex PCR; TCRdb stores just in-frame clones and leaves some out. Seen here are approximately 38,000 clones, 87% observed once, and the top ten hold about 7%. Sequencing used peripheral blood. The receptors stem from a human donor in a cohort sampled during active COVID-19.

The V gene is TRBV6-5, the J gene TRBJ1-5; no definite D call. The CDR3 consists of 13 residues. Germline V gene sequence: CDR1 MNHEY, CDR2 SVGAGI. Trimming cost V 7 bases and J 4 bases, with 11 bases left between them. CDR3 nucleotides: TGTGCCAGCAACCAGGTGCCGAATCAGCCCCAGCATTTT. Protein sequence: CASNQVPNQPQHF.

The rearrangement links TRBV6-2 or TRBV6-3 to TRBJ2-7; D is perhaps TRBD1 (5 bases). CDR1 and CDR2 (germline): MNHEY, SVGEGT. Between the trimmed V and J ends, which lost 3 bases and 1 base, there was a span of 16 bases. The CDR3 is made up of 16 amino acids. In DNA form, the CDR3 reads TGTGCCAGCAGTTATTGGCAGGGTCGGTTATCCTACGAGCAGTACTTC. Protein: CASSYWQGRLSYEQYF.

The chain is built from TRBV5-1 and TRBJ2-1; weak D call: TRBD1 (6 bases). V dropped 0 bases and J dropped 6 bases, with 16 bases sitting between them. Germline assignment: CDR1 SGHRS and CDR2 YFSETQ. This CDR3 is built from 16 residues. The CDR3 loop reads CASSLASWGPGNEQFF. CDR3 DNA: TGCGCCAGCAGCTTGGCTTCCTGGGGGCCGGGCAATGAGCAGTTCTTC.

The rearrangement joins TRBV10-3 to TRBJ1-2; D unclear. This CDR3 is built from 14 residues. Germline V lookup: CDR1 ENHRY, CDR2 SYGVKD. Trimming stripped 2 bases from V and 1 base from J, with 8 bases between. CDR3 amino acids: CAISEMANNYGYTF. In DNA, the CDR3 is TGTGCCATCAGTGAGATGGCAAATAACTATGGCTACACCTTC.

The chain uses TRBV5-4 and TRBJ2-4; tentatively, D is TRBD1 (5 bases). The CDR3 spans 14 residues. The germline V and J ends were trimmed by 1 base and 2 bases, with 7 bases remaining between them. Germline V gives CDR1 SGHNT, CDR2 YYREEE (reference sequence). This CDR3 reads CASSLQGTKNIQYF. The CDR3 bases are TGTGCCAGCAGCTTGCAGGGTACCAAAAACATTCAGTACTTC.

This sequence joins TRBV28 and TRBJ1-5, with D hard to call. CDR1 is MDHEN, CDR2 SYDVKM, per germline. The V end was cut by 6 bases, the J end by 3 bases, with 15 bases between. The CDR3 extends over 15 amino acids. CDR3 nucleotides: TGTGCCAGCAGCCGCGGCGGCCTATACAATCAGCCCCAGCATTTT. Its translation is CASSRGGLYNQPQHF.

The V gene is TRBV7-2, the J gene TRBJ2-7; 8 nucleotides align to TRBD2. From germline, CDR1 is SGHTA and CDR2 FQGNSA. The CDR3 has 16 residues. V lost 1 base and J lost 3; bases outside the gene matches: 8. The CDR3 nucleotides read TGTGCCAGCAGCTTAGGCCGGGGGGGCCAAGGCTACGAGCAGTACTTC. This sequence encodes CASSLGRGGQGYEQYF.

The rearrangement uses TRBV12-3 or TRBV12-4 and TRBJ2-1; perhaps TRBD1 as D (6 bases). The CDR3 length is 13 residues. Trimming cost V 2 bases and J 8 bases, with 10 bases left between them. The CDR3 sequence: CASSLKGVDEQFF. The CDR3 region has the DNA TGTGCCAGCAGTTTAAAGGGGGTTGATGAGCAGTTCTTC.

This clone was detected once. The chain links TRBV5-4 to TRBJ2-5, with D unclear. This CDR3 has 13 residues. The germline V and J ends were trimmed by 0 bases and 1 base, with 4 bases remaining between them. Germline CDR1 reads SGHNT; CDR2 reads YYREEE (reference sequence). CDR3 in amino acids: CASSLGSQETQYF. The CDR3 coding sequence is TGTGCCAGCAGCTTGGGGAGCCAAGAGACCCAGTACTTC.

This chain joins TRBV7-2 and TRBJ2-1; TRBD2 agrees at 13 bases. The CDR3 runs 15 residues. CDR1 SGHTA and CDR2 FQGNSA come from the germline V gene. V lost 5 bases and J lost 9; bases outside the gene matches: 7. This CDR3 reads CASSPGLAGSIEQFF. CDR3 DNA sequence: TGTGCCAGCAGCCCGGGACTAGCGGGGTCAATTGAGCAGTTCTTC.

This clone was recorded a few times. The chain recombines TRBV28 with TRBJ1-2; D remains unclear. The CDR3 totals 13 residues. The germline V gene encodes CDR1 MDHEN and CDR2 SYDVKM. V was trimmed by 6 bases and J by 4 bases, leaving 12 bases between them. The CDR3 DNA is TGTGCCAGCAGCATTCCCGGAGGCTATGGCTACACCTTC. Translating gives CASSIPGGYGYTF.

This chain joins TRBV18 and TRBJ1-6; D perhaps matches TRBD1 (5 bases). This CDR3 is 17 amino acids long. V shed 3 bases and J shed 0 bases, with 12 bases lying between them. The germline CDR1 and CDR2 sequences are KGHSH and LQKENI. The CDR3 DNA reads as TGTGCCAGCTCACCGGGGGGACCCAGCTCCTATAATTCACCCCTCCACTTT. Translation gives CASSPGGPSSYNSPLHF.

The chain joins TRBV12-3 or TRBV12-4 to TRBJ2-7, with D maybe TRBD2 (6 bases). The V end was cut by 2 bases, the J end by 3 bases, with 8 bases between. This CDR3 is 13 amino acids long. The DNA for the CDR3 is TGTGCCAGCAGTTTATTGGGGGGCTACGAGCAGTACTTC. Amino acid sequence: CASSLLGGYEQYF.

This chain links TRBV9 with TRBJ2-1, with TRBD2 matching 7 bases. This CDR3 region has 15 residues. With 0 bases clipped from V and 6 bases from J, the junction kept 6 bases outside the gene matches. Germline values: CDR1 SGDLS, CDR2 YYNGEE. In nucleotides, the CDR3 is TGTGCCAGCAGCGTAGGGGGAGGGAGGGGCAATGAGCAGTTCTTC. Translation: CASSVGGGRGNEQFF.

This chain links TRBV9 with TRBJ1-6; 11 bases are shared with TRBD1. V lost 3 bases to trimming and J lost 1 base; unmatched junction nucleotides: 9. The CDR3 has 19 amino acids. Germline V gene sequence: CDR1 SGDLS, CDR2 YYNGEE. The CDR3 sequence is CASSGKPGTGGSYNSPLHF. The CDR3 nucleotides are TGTGCCAGCAGCGGAAAACCCGGGACAGGGGGTTCCTATAATTCACCCCTCCACTTT.

The chain is built from TRBV9 and TRBJ2-5; TRBD2 aligns across 11 bases. Trimming cost V 3 bases and J 5 bases; bases outside gene matches: 9. CDR3 size: 16 residues. Germline V CDR1 and CDR2: SGDLS, YYNGEE. CDR3 bases: TGTGCCAGCAGCGGACGACTAGCGGGAAGAGGGGAGACCCAGTACTTC. It encodes CASSGRLAGRGETQYF.

The rearrangement links TRBV30 to TRBJ2-5, with D possibly being TRBD2 (6 bases). CDR1 is GTSNPN and CDR2 is SVGIG in the germline V gene (reference sequence). Trimming cost V 4 bases and J 0 bases, with 12 bases left between them. The CDR3 contains 14 residues. For the CDR3, the DNA is TGTGCCTGGAAACTAGCAGGGTACCAAGAGACCCAGTACTTC. This encodes CAWKLAGYQETQYF.

This clone was observed a single time. The chain carries TRBV2 and TRBJ1-4; D is undetermined. CDR3 length equals 12 residues. The V gene lost 6 bases and the J gene lost 5 bases, with 7 bases spanning the gap. Germline lookup yields CDR1 SNHLY and CDR2 FYNNEI. Here the CDR3 DNA reads TGTGCCAGCAGGGAGCAGAATGAAAAACTGTTTTTT. Translating it yields CASREQNEKLFF.

This chain connects TRBV5-4 to TRBJ1-1, with D unresolved. Looked up from germline, CDR1 is SGHNT and CDR2 is YYREEE (reference sequence). This CDR3 spans 13 amino acids. V was shortened by 3 bases and J by 4 bases, with 10 bases between the two germline ends. The CDR3: CASSSTRLTEAFF. The CDR3 DNA follows: TGTGCCAGCAGCTCCACCAGACTCACTGAAGCTTTCTTT.

This clone was counted a single time. The chain is built from TRBV30 and TRBJ1-5; 8 bases line up with TRBD1. Germline values: CDR1 GTSNPN, CDR2 SVGIG (reference sequence). V lost 3 bases, J lost 2 bases, and 6 bases stayed unmatched. The CDR3 runs to 15 residues. The DNA for the CDR3 is TGTGCCTGGAGCTCACCGGGACAGGGCAATCAGCCCCAGCATTTT. Encoded protein: CAWSSPGQGNQPQHF.

The gene calls are TRBV7-9 and TRBJ1-1; no firm D call. The V end was cut by 3 bases, the J end by 6 bases, with 20 bases between. The CDR3 covers 16 residues. The germline gives CDR1 SEHNR, CDR2 FQNEAQ (reference sequence). CDR3 nucleotide sequence: TGTGCCAGCAGCTTGGCTACGACCTTAGATGGAGCTGAAGCTTTCTTT. This codes for CASSLATTLDGAEAFF. Drawing the rest from reference TRBV7-9 and TRBJ1-1, the complete variable domain is DTGVSQNPRHKITKRGQNVTFRCDPISEHNRLYWYRQTLGQGPEFLTYFQNEAQLEKSRLLSDRFSAERPKGSFSTLEIQRTEQGDSAMYLCASSLATTLDGAEAFFGQGTRLTVV.

In its sample, this clone was seen a few times. The rearrangement links TRBV6-5 to TRBJ2-2; TRBD2 might be the D (5 bases). Trimming left V 8 bases short and J 1 base short, with 8 bases between. The CDR3 runs 13 residues. Germline V gene data show CDR1 as MNHEY and CDR2 as SVGAGI. The CDR3 bases are TGTGCCAGCGACCGGGGGAACACCGGGGAGCTGTTTTTT. Amino acid sequence: CASDRGNTGELFF.

This rearrangement joins TRBV5-1 to TRBJ1-3; no clear D. The V and J ends lost 0 bases and 2 bases respectively, with 9 bases between them. This CDR3 has 15 residues. Germline CDR1 is SGHRS and CDR2 is YFSETQ. The CDR3 sequence: CASSLASRPGNTIYF. The CDR3 coding sequence is TGCGCCAGCAGCTTGGCGTCCAGGCCTGGAAACACCATATATTTT. Full variable domain (missing parts from reference TRBV5-1 and TRBJ1-3): KAGVTQTPRYLIKTRGQQVTLSCSPISGHRSVSWYQQTPGQGLQFLFEYFSETQRNKGNFPGRFSGRQFSNSRSEMNVSTLELGDSALYLCASSLASRPGNTIYFGEGSWLTVV.

The V and J genes are TRBV4-3 and TRBJ2-7; the D gene is possibly TRBD2 (5 bases). In germline, CDR1 is LGHNA, CDR2 YSLEER. V lost 0 bases to trimming and J lost 3 bases, with 12 bases between them. The CDR3 loop spans 15 amino acids. CDR3 protein: CASSQDRSDYYEQYF. Written as DNA, the CDR3 is TGCGCCAGCAGCCAAGATCGTAGCGACTACTACGAGCAGTACTTC.

V and J are TRBV3-1 (or the pseudogene TRBV3-2) and TRBJ1-2, with TRBD1 matching 9 bases. Germline assignment: CDR1 LGHDT and CDR2 YNNKEL (reference sequence). The length of the CDR3 is 16 residues. Germline trimming cut 3 bases from V and 6 bases from J; bases unmatched to any gene: 11. CDR3 nucleotides: TGTGCCAGCAGCCAGTTGTGGGACAGGGAGGGACATGGCTACACCTTC. Amino acid sequence: CASSQLWDREGHGYTF.

The chain joins TRBV5-1 to TRBJ2-7; D gene uncertain. The CDR3 extends over 13 amino acids. Trimming cost V 2 bases and J 2 bases, with 8 bases left between them. In germline, CDR1 is SGHRS, CDR2 YFSETQ. The CDR3 sequence: CASSFGSTYEQYF. The CDR3, as DNA: TGCGCCAGCAGCTTTGGCTCCACCTACGAGCAGTACTTC.

The chain carries TRBV9 and TRBJ2-5, with 15 bases aligning to TRBD2. The germline CDR1 and CDR2 sequences are SGDLS and YYNGEE. This CDR3 contains 17 residues. V dropped 3 bases and J dropped 2; count of bases not matched to a gene: 5. The CDR3 DNA follows: TGTGCCAGCAGCGAGGGACTAGCGGGAGGAAAGCAAGAGACCCAGTACTTC. This translates into CASSEGLAGGKQETQYF.

This clone was seen once. V is TRBV24-1 and J is TRBJ2-3; 9 bases are a match to TRBD1. This CDR3 comprises 17 residues. Looked up from germline, CDR1 is KGHDR and CDR2 is SFDVKD. V shed 7 bases, J shed 0 bases, and the junction held 10 bases outside the gene matches. The CDR3 nucleotides read TGTGCCACCAGCGCTGGGACAGGGATCGGTAGCACAGATACGCAGTATTTT. Translated: CATSAGTGIGSTDTQYF.

The chain links TRBV11-3 to TRBJ2-3; TRBD2 aligns across 8 bases. The CDR3 contains 16 residues. The germline V gene has CDR1 SGHNT and CDR2 YENEEA. V was pared by 2 bases and J by 3 bases, with 7 bases of the junction left unmatched. CDR3: CASSLRLALLTDTQYF. CDR3 in DNA: TGTGCCAGCAGCTTAAGACTAGCGTTATTAACAGATACGCAGTATTTT.

The J gene is TRBJ1-2, the V gene TRBV10-3; D unresolved. The V end was cut by 0 bases, the J end by 1 base, with 6 bases between. Germline CDR1 and CDR2: ENHRY and SYGVKD. The CDR3 is 14 amino acids. The CDR3 sequence is CAISESVFNYGYTF. The CDR3 nucleotides are TGTGCCATCAGTGAGTCTGTCTTTAACTATGGCTACACCTTC.

There are a few counts of this clone. The rearrangement uses TRBV29-1 and TRBJ1-1; a weak D match, TRBD1 (5 bases). This CDR3 is built from 15 residues. Germline V CDR1 and CDR2: SQVTM, ANQGSEA. Between the trimmed V and J ends, which lost 6 bases and 4 bases, there was a span of 21 bases. CDR3 bases: TGCAGCGTCCGCCCGGCCCAGGGTGGCCTCACTGAAGCTTTCTTT. Its protein is CSVRPAQGGLTEAFF.

J is TRBJ1-2 and V is TRBV18; 10 positions agree with TRBD1. V was pared by 4 bases and J by 5 bases, with 7 bases of the junction left unmatched. CDR3 length: 15 residues. Germline CDR1 and CDR2: KGHSH and LQKENI. The CDR3 reads CASSLSMGQGYGYTF. CDR3 bases: TGTGCCAGCTCACTATCCATGGGACAGGGGTATGGCTACACCTTC. The complete variable domain, with remaining parts taken from reference TRBV18 and TRBJ1-2, reads NAGVMQNPRHLVRRRGQEARLRCSPMKGHSHVYWYRQLPEEGLKFMVYLQKENIIDESGMPKERFSAEFPKEGPSILRIQQVVRGDSAAYFCASSLSMGQGYGYTFGSGTRLTVV.